This T cell receptor (beta chain) was captured in a study of blood T cell repertoires in COVID-19. Study-wide background: Both acute and convalescent COVID-19 samples were obtained from the United States, Italy and Spain.

Authors' analysis steps: It was from reference gene primer amplification that nucleated cell counts were estimated. Clones were sequenced by immunoSEQ multiplex PCR, and TCRdb holds only the in-frame ones, with some missing. The D gene and trimming were derived from the DNA, and the V and J assignments and clone size from that table. The sample has 250,000 to 300,000 clones, about 80% seen once. This CDR3 contains 16 residues. The V and J ends lost 3 bases and 4 bases, in that order; junction bases with no gene match: 14. Looked up from germline, CDR1 is DFQATT and CDR2 is SNEGSKA (reference sequence).

The sequence derives from a woman aged 80 or over with acute or convalescent COVID-19. Sequencing was carried out using peripheral blood. V usage is TRBV20-1 and J usage is TRBJ2-7; TRBD1 matches at 8 bases. The CDR3 nucleotides are TGCAGTGCTAGTCGGGACAGGCGAACCCGGACTTACGAGCAGTACTTC. Translating gives CSASRDRRTRTYEQYF.